This T cell receptor beta chain stems from a study of cytotoxic CD8 clonotypes in ibrutinib-treated CLL. For the study at large: Partial responses totalled roughly 24 and complete responses 2; after median roughly 70 months, about 15 remained remitted and around twelve progressed. Study-level findings and limits: Higher clonality was seen at ibrutinib response and a return toward baseline at progression. There were differences in sampling times between sustained-remission and progressing patients.

Trimming left V 2 bases short and J 0 bases short, with 8 bases between. Germline-derived CDR1 and CDR2 are MNHEY and SMNVEV (reference sequence). This CDR3 comprises 16 residues. For this clone: Its antigen is not known.

Generated by immunoSEQ multiplex PCR, the TCRdb table keeps only in-frame clones and is missing some. Among 50,000 or so clones, 57% were seen once, and the ten largest hold around 30%. The sequence derives from a human donor with chronic lymphocytic leukemia. The chain combines TRBV27 with TRBJ1-6; D is undetermined. The specimen comprised PBMCs, sampled after 24 months of ibrutinib treatment. CDR3 bases: TGTGCCAGCAGTTTAGCCCCCGGCTCCTATAATTCACCCCTCCACTTT. Protein: CASSLAPGSYNSPLHF.